This TCR beta chain is from a study of Ad26.COV2.S vaccination and SARS-CoV-2 variants. Study-level background: As a participant in COV1001, the donor was in the Ad26.COV2.S trial arm. Findings and limits, study-wide: The TCR breadth and depth analyses may have understated or missed part of the total T cell responses. Reportedly, spike-specific CD8+ and CD4+ T cell responses achieved substantial breadth once vaccination had taken place.

The CDR3 runs to 13 residues. Germline CDR1 is SGHVS and CDR2 is FQNEAQ. Trimming left V 3 bases short and J 7 bases short, with 9 bases between. Treatment meaning: roughly 20 received Ad26.COV2.S at low or high dose, single or two shots; 5 received placebo; per-sample allocation not given. The samples were gathered on day 63 after the first injection of vaccine or placebo. SARS-CoV-2 spike from the Wuhan strain was encoded by the vaccine, an Ad26 vector. The repertoire was sequenced with immunoSEQ multiplex PCR; TCRdb's copy has only in-frame clones and lacks some. The data show under 600,000 clones, nearly 90% seen once. As concerns this clone: Its antigen remains unidentified.

The chain has TRBV7-8 and TRBJ2-2; D remains unclear. The sequencing here drew on peripheral blood, taken in a trial of Ad26.COV2.S vaccine versus placebo. The origin of this receptor is a person aged 18-65 years who received the Ad26.COV2.S COVID-19 vaccine or a placebo. CDR3 amino acids: CASSFVSVGELFF. CDR3 nucleotides: TGTGCCAGCAGCTTCGTCAGCGTCGGGGAGCTGTTTTTT.